One sample yielded the 7 T cell receptor beta chains listed below, sequenced in a study of blood T cell repertoires in COVID-19. TCRdb keeps only in-frame clones here, not all; method: immunoSEQ multiplex PCR. The sample records over 150,000 clones, roughly 88% being singletons. Sequences were obtained from peripheral blood. Source of these receptors: a woman aged 40 to 49 with COVID-19, enrolled during active disease.

The gene calls are TRBV7-6 and TRBJ1-2; TRBD1 might be the D (6 bases). The CDR3 sequence is 15 residues long. Germline CDR1 reads SGHVS; CDR2 reads FNYEAQ. Deletions cut 0 bases from V and 6 bases from J, with 14 bases between. CDR3 sequence reads: CASSLAPRGADGYTF. In DNA, the CDR3 is TGTGCCAGCAGCTTAGCGCCCAGGGGAGCGGATGGCTACACCTTC. Full variable domain (remainder filled in from reference TRBV7-6 and TRBJ1-2): GAGVSQSPRYKVTKRGQDVALRCDPISGHVSLYWYRQALGQGPEFLTYFNYEAQQDKSGLPNDRFSAERPEGSISTLTIQRTEQRDSAMYRCASSLAPRGADGYTFGSGTRLTVV.

V usage is TRBV6-5 and J usage is TRBJ1-1, with no clear D. This CDR3 contains 12 residues. Germline assignment: CDR1 MNHEY and CDR2 SVGAGI. V was clipped by 8 bases and J by 0 bases, with 7 bases between them. CDR3 sequence reads: CASRLLNTEAFF. The CDR3 DNA reads as TGTGCCAGCCGTCTACTGAACACTGAAGCTTTCTTT.

The V and J genes are TRBV7-9 and TRBJ2-7; D remains unclear. V gave up 0 bases and J gave up 6 bases, with 9 bases separating them. Germline loops: CDR1 SEHNR, CDR2 FQNEAQ (reference sequence). The CDR3 runs 13 residues. This CDR3 reads CASSLANTLEQYF. The DNA for the CDR3 is TGTGCCAGCAGCTTAGCGAACACCCTCGAGCAGTACTTC.

The chain is built from TRBV5-1 and TRBJ1-3; the match to TRBD1 covers 10 bases. V was clipped by 1 base and J by 2 bases; unmatched bases: 3. CDR3 length: 16 amino acids. Germline V CDR1 and CDR2: SGHRS, YFSETQ. The CDR3 region has the DNA TGCGCCAGCAGCTTGCCCGGGACAGGGGCTGGAAACACCATATATTTT. It codes for CASSLPGTGAGNTIYF.

This clone was detected once. This chain connects TRBV13 to TRBJ1-1, with D possibly TRBD1 on 6 matching bases. From germline, CDR1 is PRHDT and CDR2 FYEKMQ (reference sequence). Trimming took off 10 bases at V and 3 bases at J, with 18 bases between the two ends. The length of the CDR3 is 14 residues. DNA of the CDR3: TGTGCCAACTCCGAGGGGGGGCTTCACACTGAAGCTTTCTTT. Its translation: CANSEGGLHTEAFF.

The chain carries TRBV10-1 and TRBJ2-7; 9 nucleotides match TRBD1. This CDR3 is 14 amino acids long. CDR1 is WNHNN and CDR2 is SYGVQD in the germline V gene (reference sequence). V trimming: 7 bases; J trimming: 1 base; junction bases outside the gene matches: 5. CDR3 amino acids: CASMGQGLSYEQYF. The CDR3 coding sequence is TGCGCCAGCATGGGACAGGGTCTGTCCTACGAGCAGTACTTC.

The chain links TRBV6-5 to TRBJ2-5; 13 nucleotides align to TRBD2. This CDR3 is 15 amino acids long. J was trimmed by 4 bases and V by 10 bases; bases with no gene match: 9. Germline assignment: CDR1 MNHEY and CDR2 SVGAGI. The CDR3 loop reads CAIRLAGGGPETQYF. The CDR3, as DNA: TGTGCCATTAGACTAGCGGGGGGCGGTCCAGAGACCCAGTACTTC.